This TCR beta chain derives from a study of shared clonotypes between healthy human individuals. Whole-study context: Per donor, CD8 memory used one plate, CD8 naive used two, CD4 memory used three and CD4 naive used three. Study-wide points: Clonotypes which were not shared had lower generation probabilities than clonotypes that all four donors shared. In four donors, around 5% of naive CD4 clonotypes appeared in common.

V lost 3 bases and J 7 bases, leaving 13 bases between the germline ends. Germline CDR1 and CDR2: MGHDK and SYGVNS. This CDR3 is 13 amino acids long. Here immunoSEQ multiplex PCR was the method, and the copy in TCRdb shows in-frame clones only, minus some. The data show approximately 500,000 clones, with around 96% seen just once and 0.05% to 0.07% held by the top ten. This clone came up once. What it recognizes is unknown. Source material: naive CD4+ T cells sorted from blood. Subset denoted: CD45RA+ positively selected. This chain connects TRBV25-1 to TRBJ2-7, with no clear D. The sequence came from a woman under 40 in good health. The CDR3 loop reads CASSEWSRLEQYF. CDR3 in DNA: TGTGCCAGCAGTGAGTGGTCCCGTTTAGAGCAGTACTTC.